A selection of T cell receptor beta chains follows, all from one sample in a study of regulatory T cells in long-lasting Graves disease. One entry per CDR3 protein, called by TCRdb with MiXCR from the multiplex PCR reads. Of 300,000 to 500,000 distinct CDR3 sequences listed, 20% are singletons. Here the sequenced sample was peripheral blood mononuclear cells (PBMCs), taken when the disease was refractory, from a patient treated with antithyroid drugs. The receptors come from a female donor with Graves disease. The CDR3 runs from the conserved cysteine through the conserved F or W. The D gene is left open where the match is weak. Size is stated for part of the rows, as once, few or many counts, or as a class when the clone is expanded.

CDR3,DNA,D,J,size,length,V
CASSDVRSGANVLTF,TGTGCCAGCAGTGATGTGCGCTCTGGGGCCAACGTCCTGACTTTC,NA,TRBJ2-6,few,15,TRBV6-1
CTSSQVIGDGYTF,TGTACCAGCAGCCAAGTTATCGGGGATGGCTACACCTTC,NA,TRBJ1-2,NA,13,TRBV3-1
CAISDLNEKLSF,TGTGCCATCAGTGACCTAAATGAAAAACTGTCTTTT,NA,TRBJ1-4,once,12,TRBV10-3
CASPPGRSGELFF,TGTGCCAGCCCCCCCGGCCGAAGCGGGGAGCTGTTTTTT,NA,TRBJ2-2,NA,13,TRBV12-3/TRBV12-4
CASSLPTQPGIMYEKLFF,TGTGCCAGCAGTCTCCCCACCCAGCCAGGGATAATGTATGAAAAACTGTTTTTT,NA,TRBJ1-4,NA,18,TRBV6-1
CASSLEARRYEQYF,TGTGCCAGCAGCTTAGAGGCCAGACGCTACGAGCAGTACTTC,NA,TRBJ2-7,once,14,TRBV7-2
CSGGYSAGGSDTQYF,TGCAGCGGGGGGTATTCAGCGGGAGGGTCAGATACGCAGTATTTT,TRBD2,TRBJ2-3,NA,15,TRBV20-1
CASSWNPVEGAYEQYF,TGTGCCAGCAGTTGGAACCCCGTAGAGGGGGCCTACGAGCAGTACTTC,NA,TRBJ2-7,NA,16,TRBV12-3/TRBV12-4
CASSTRGLDTEAFF,TGTGCCAGCAGTACCAGGGGGCTGGACACTGAAGCTTTCTTT,TRBD1,TRBJ1-1,many,14,TRBV12-3/TRBV12-4
CASSHGAHSPLHF,TGTGCCAGCAGCCACGGGGCACATTCACCCCTCCACTTT,NA,TRBJ1-6,NA,13,TRBV14
CASSPPQGRDTEAFF,TGTGCCAGCAGCCCCCCACAGGGAAGGGACACTGAAGCTTTCTTT,NA,TRBJ1-1,few,15,TRBV7-3
CASSPVAGTHEKLFF,TGTGCCAGCTCACCAGTGGCAGGGACCCATGAAAAACTGTTTTTT,NA,TRBJ1-4,many,15,TRBV18
CSAKPTQGTGQPQHF,TGCAGTGCTAAGCCCACTCAGGGGACGGGACAGCCCCAGCATTTT,NA,TRBJ1-5,many,15,TRBV20-1
CASSTLDYNQPQHF,TGTGCCAGCAGTACATTGGACTACAATCAGCCCCAGCATTTT,NA,TRBJ1-5,many,14,TRBV27
CAISERVNTEAFF,TGTGCCATCAGTGAGCGGGTGAACACTGAAGCTTTCTTT,NA,TRBJ1-1,many,13,TRBV10-3
CASSLAAGTFGAFF,TGTGCCAGCAGCTTAGCTGCAGGGACTTTTGGAGCTTTCTTT,NA,TRBJ1-1,many,14,TRBV11-2
CASSLAAGITYEQYF,TGTGCCAGCAGCTTGGCTGCCGGGATCACCTACGAGCAGTACTTC,NA,TRBJ2-7,NA,15,TRBV5-8
CASRSGAGFFSYEQYF,TGTGCCAGCAGGTCGGGGGCTGGGTTTTTCTCCTACGAGCAGTACTTC,NA,TRBJ2-7,NA,16,TRBV6-1
CALASGTRGTQYF,TGTGCCTTGGCCTCCGGGACTCGAGGGACCCAGTACTTC,NA,TRBJ2-5,many,13,TRBV30
CASSYTGLPQETQYF,TGTGCCAGCAGTTACACTGGACTACCCCAAGAGACCCAGTACTTC,NA,TRBJ2-5,many,15,TRBV6-5
CASSIPGQGDEKLFF,TGTGCCAGCAGCATACCGGGACAGGGGGATGAAAAACTGTTTTTT,TRBD1,TRBJ1-4,NA,15,TRBV5-8
CASSLTGGQGNGYTF,TGTGCCAGCAGTTTAACAGGGGGACAGGGGAATGGCTACACCTTC,TRBD1,TRBJ1-2,many,15,TRBV12-3/TRBV12-4
CASSLNSGSAYEQYF,TGTGCCAGCAGCTTAAATAGCGGGTCAGCCTACGAGCAGTACTTC,TRBD2,TRBJ2-7,many,15,TRBV7-3
CSAPGGREIRGETQYF,TGCAGTGCGCCGGGGGGGAGGGAGATTAGGGGAGAGACCCAGTACTTC,TRBD2,TRBJ2-5,NA,16,TRBV20-1
CASSPIQRNDFEAFF,TGTGCCAGCAGTCCAATTCAGAGAAACGACTTTGAAGCTTTCTTT,NA,TRBJ1-1,many,15,TRBV28
CAWSVQRNTEAFF,TGTGCCTGGAGTGTACAGCGAAACACTGAAGCTTTCTTT,NA,TRBJ1-1,many,13,TRBV30